The entry that follows covers one T cell receptor (beta chain) sequence. Antigen specificity is unknown. J was trimmed by 7 bases and V by 6 bases; bases with no gene match: 13. CDR1 SGHAT and CDR2 FQNNGV come from the germline V gene. This CDR3 is built from 15 residues. This record belongs to a study of cytomegalovirus exposure and HLA in healthy donors. About the research overall: T cells numbering around 190 million yielded some 120 million unique TCR beta sequences in an earlier analysis.

PCR involved 60 Vbeta and 13 Jbeta primers. Clones were sequenced by immunoSEQ multiplex PCR, and TCRdb holds only the in-frame ones, with some missing. The table shows around 190,000 clones, with around four fifths occurring only once. Notes on the study in general: Owing to their indistinguishability, certain V segments, notably TRBV6-2 and TRBV6-3, were excluded. Reports credit the classifier with highly specific, highly sensitive diagnosis of cytomegalovirus status. Later analysis associated a missense DCLRE1C variant with TCR beta V- and J-gene trimming.

This chain connects TRBV11-2 to TRBJ2-7, with TRBD2 matching over 9 bases. Sequenced input: PBMCs. The receptor was derived from a woman aged 40 to 49 in good health and CMV-seronegative. The CDR3: CASSQWGRGGREQYF. CDR3 DNA: TGTGCCAGCAGTCAATGGGGGCGGGGGGGAAGAGAGCAGTACTTC.